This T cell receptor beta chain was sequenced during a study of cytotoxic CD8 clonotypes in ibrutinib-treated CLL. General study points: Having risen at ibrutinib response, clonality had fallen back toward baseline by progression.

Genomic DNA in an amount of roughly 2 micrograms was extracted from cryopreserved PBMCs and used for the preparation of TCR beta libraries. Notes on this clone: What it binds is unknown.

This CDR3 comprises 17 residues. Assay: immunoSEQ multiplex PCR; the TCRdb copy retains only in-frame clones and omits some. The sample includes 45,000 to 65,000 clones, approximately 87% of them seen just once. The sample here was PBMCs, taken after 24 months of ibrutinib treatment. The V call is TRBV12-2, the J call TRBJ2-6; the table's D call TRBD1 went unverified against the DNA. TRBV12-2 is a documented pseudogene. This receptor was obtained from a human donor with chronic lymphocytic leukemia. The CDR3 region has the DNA TGTGCAAGTCGCTCGGGACAGACGCGTTCTGGGGCCAACGTCCTGACTTTC. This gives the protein CASRSGQTRSGANVLTF.